The rows below give T cell receptor beta chains drawn from one sample of a study of patients and donors after allogeneic stem cell transplantation. One entry per CDR3 protein results from TCRdb running MiXCR on the RT-PCR reads. The table includes roughly 150,000 distinct CDR3 sequences, about 24% detected once. The source material was blood, either unsorted or a sorted T cell fraction (not recorded which). Source of these receptors: a human donor who was either an allogeneic HSCT recipient or a stem cell or donor lymphocyte infusion donor (not recorded which). It is not recorded whose cells these are; they may come from a transplant donor. CDR3s include the opening cysteine and the closing phenylalanine or tryptophan. D genes are given only for firm matches. Rows give clone size only sometimes, using once, few, many, or a class for an expanded clone.

. | few | TRBJ1-2 | 13 | TRBV10-3 | CAISESQDYGYTF | TGTGCCATCAGTGAGTCCCAGGACTATGGCTACACCTTC
. | few | TRBJ2-5 | 13 | TRBV27 | CASSLRTQETQYF | TGTGCCAGCAGTTTGAGGACGCAAGAGACCCAGTACTTC
TRBD2 | . | TRBJ2-3 | 16 | TRBV5-1 | CASSMVLAGATDTQYF | TGCGCCAGCAGCATGGTACTAGCGGGGGCAACAGATACGCAGTATTTT
. | . | TRBJ2-7 | 14 | TRBV5-1 | CASSRQGIHYEQYF | TGCGCCAGCAGCCGGCAGGGAATTCACTACGAGCAGTACTTC
. | . | TRBJ2-7 | 13 | TRBV3-1 | CASSQGYRGEQYF | TGTGCCAGCAGCCAAGGGTATAGGGGCGAGCAGTACTTC
TRBD1 | few | TRBJ1-1 | 11 | TRBV5-1 | CASSSGTENLF | TGCGCCAGCAGCTCCGGGACAGAGAATCTCTTT
. | . | TRBJ1-2 | 15 | TRBV19 | CASSTARTDLYGYTF | TGTGCCAGTAGCACCGCCCGGACAGATCTCTATGGCTACACCTTC
. | few | TRBJ1-5 | 16 | TRBV12-3/TRBV12-4 | CASSLAGPYSNQPQHF | TGTGCCAGCAGTTTAGCGGGACCTTATAGCAATCAGCCCCAGCATTTT
TRBD2 | . | TRBJ2-5 | 16 | TRBV3-1 | CASSQGSGGYQETQYF | TGTGCCAGCAGCCAAGGAAGCGGGGGTTACCAAGAGACCCAGTACTTC
TRBD1 | few | TRBJ1-6 | 17 | TRBV4-1 | CASSLTGDVSYNSPLHF | TGCGCCAGCAGCCTGACAGGGGATGTAAGCTATAATTCACCCCTCCACTTT
. | . | TRBJ2-7 | 11 | TRBV5-1 | CASSSASEQYF | TGCGCCAGCAGCTCTGCGAGTGAGCAGTACTTC
TRBD1 | few | TRBJ1-2 | 15 | TRBV4-1 | CASSPRRTGDYGYTF | TGCGCCAGCAGCCCCCGGAGAACAGGGGACTATGGCTACACCTTC
. | few | TRBJ2-3 | 17 | TRBV24-1 | CATSDLGLDSTTDTQYF | TGTGCCACCAGTGATTTGGGATTGGACAGCACCACAGATACGCAGTATTTT
TRBD1 | . | TRBJ2-7 | 14 | TRBV20-1 | CSAKWGQTSYEQYF | TGCAGTGCTAAATGGGGACAGACTTCCTACGAGCAGTACTTC
. | few | TRBJ1-4 | 13 | TRBV29-1 | CSVHLATNEKLFF | TGCAGCGTTCACTTAGCAACTAATGAAAAACTGTTTTTT
. | few | TRBJ1-4 | 13 | TRBV20-1 | CSVQSGEGEKLFF | TGCAGTGTTCAGTCAGGGGAGGGTGAAAAACTGTTTTTT
. | . | TRBJ1-3 | 16 | TRBV4-2 | CASSPSGLLRGNTIYF | TGTGCCAGCAGCCCCTCAGGCCTCTTACGCGGAAACACCATATATTTT
. | few | TRBJ2-3 | 13 | TRBV6-5 | CASRTQGTDTQYF | TGTGCCAGCAGGACCCAAGGCACAGATACGCAGTATTTT
. | few | TRBJ1-1 | 13 | TRBV7-2 | CASSHRWRNEAFF | TGTGCCAGCAGCCACAGGTGGCGCAATGAAGCTTTCTTT
TRBD2 | . | TRBJ2-1 | 16 | TRBV7-2 | CASSLIRLAGINEQFF | TGTGCCAGCAGCTTAATCCGGCTAGCGGGGATCAATGAGCAGTTCTTC
. | many | TRBJ1-5 | 13 | TRBV25-1 | CASSEYVNQPQHF | TGTGCCAGCAGTGAATACGTCAATCAGCCCCAGCATTTT
TRBD1 | many | TRBJ1-1 | 14 | TRBV4-3 | CASSQDLGGVEAFF | TGCGCCAGCAGCCAAGATTTAGGGGGCGTCGAAGCTTTCTTT